This T cell receptor beta chain was sequenced in a study of blood T cell repertoires in COVID-19. Study summary: Specimens from acute and convalescent COVID-19 originated in the United States, Italy and Spain. Sample material is recorded as cDNA or gDNA derived from T cells, B-cell-depleted T cells, or PBMCs.

Clones were read by immunoSEQ multiplex PCR, and TCRdb kept only the in-frame ones, dropping some. The repertoire holds hundreds of thousands of clones, with around nine tenths as singletons. This clone was found once. Germline lookup yields CDR1 MDHEN and CDR2 SYDVKM. The CDR3 extends over 18 amino acids. The ends lost 6 bases at V and 3 bases at J; junction bases unmatched: 16. The sample comprised PBMCs or T cells enriched from blood (not recorded which). This clonotype originated in a woman in her forties or fifties who had recovered from COVID-19. The rearrangement links TRBV28 to TRBJ1-4, with 7 bases lining up with TRBD1. CDR3 sequence: CASRTPRAGGGSNEKLFF. The CDR3, as DNA: TGTGCCAGCAGGACCCCCCGGGCAGGGGGTGGTTCTAATGAAAAACTGTTTTTT.